The TCR beta chain described here comes from a study of blood T cell repertoires in COVID-19. Study as a whole: Both acute and convalescent COVID-19 samples were obtained from the United States, Italy and Spain. T cells, B-cell-depleted T cells, or PBMCs provided the cDNA or gDNA that served as material.

V lost 3 bases and J lost 7; bases outside the gene matches: 2. The CDR3 runs to 14 residues. CDR1 SEHNR and CDR2 FQNEAQ come from the germline V gene (reference sequence). This clone was observed once. The protocol was immunoSEQ multiplex PCR, while the TCRdb copy is restricted to in-frame clones and leaves out a portion. The sample lists 50,000 or so clones, about 82% occurring once. The source of this sequence is a woman older than 75 with acute or convalescent COVID-19. The sequencing input was peripheral blood. The rearrangement joins TRBV7-9 to TRBJ1-6; TRBD1 aligns across 8 bases. The chain's CDR3 is CASSFRDRNSPLHF. The CDR3 DNA is TGTGCCAGCAGCTTCCGGGACAGGAATTCACCCCTCCACTTT. Drawing the rest from reference TRBV7-9 and TRBJ1-6, the complete variable domain is DTGVSQNPRHKITKRGQNVTFRCDPISEHNRLYWYRQTLGQGPEFLTYFQNEAQLEKSRLLSDRFSAERPKGSFSTLEIQRTEQGDSAMYLCASSFRDRNSPLHFGNGTRLTVT.